The 28 T cell receptor beta chains below were found in one sample sequenced in a study of response to subunit inactivated influenza vaccine. TCRdb recomputed calls from the RT-PCR reads with MiXCR, one row per CDR3 protein. The sample has 450,000 to 500,000 distinct CDR3 sequences; approximately 11% are singletons. The sequencing used PBMCs from blood, collected about 40 days after vaccination. Source of these receptors: a man aged 50 to 59 who received an inactivated influenza vaccine.

This clonotype was seen more than once but under ten times. The chain carries TRBV7-9 and TRBJ2-3, with 9 bases that match TRBD1. The CDR3 sequence is 17 residues long. Germline V gene sequence: CDR1 SEHNR, CDR2 FQNEAQ (reference sequence). The V segment lost 5 bases and the J segment 6 bases; nucleotides outside the gene matches: 15. This chain's CDR3 is CASSMPGTGLESDTQYF. CDR3 nucleotides: TGTGCCAGCAGCATGCCCGGGACAGGGTTAGAGTCGGATACGCAGTATTTT.

This clonotype has more than one count but fewer than ten. V usage is TRBV11-1 and J usage is TRBJ2-6; 10 nucleotides line up with TRBD1. The germline gives CDR1 SGHAT, CDR2 FQDESV (reference sequence). The length of the CDR3 is 18 residues. Germline trimming cut 5 bases from V and 0 bases from J; bases unmatched to any gene: 7. The CDR3 is CASSTRGQGVSGANVLTF. CDR3 DNA: TGTGCCAGCAGCACGAGAGGACAGGGGGTCTCTGGGGCCAACGTCCTGACTTTC. The full variable domain, rest sourced from reference TRBV11-1 and TRBJ2-6, is EAEVAQSPRYKITEKSQAVAFWCDPISGHATLYWYRQILGQGPELLVQFQDESVVDDSQLPKDRFSAERLKGVDSTLKIQPAELGDSAMYLCASSTRGQGVSGANVLTFGAGSRLTVL.

This clonotype was detected a few times. CDR3 region: CASSQPNNEQFF. The CDR3 DNA sequence: TGTGCCAGCAGTCAACCAAACAATGAGCAGTTCTTC. This chain joins TRBV27 and TRBJ2-1; D gene unclear. Looked up from germline, CDR1 is MNHEY and CDR2 is SMNVEV (reference sequence). V dropped 5 bases and J dropped 5 bases, with 7 bases sitting between them. This CDR3 has 12 amino acids.

The chain carries TRBV20-1 and TRBJ1-3, with 8 positions matching TRBD1. Germline CDR1 and CDR2: DFQATT and SNEGSKA (reference sequence). CDR3 size: 17 residues. V trimming: 3 bases; J trimming: 2 bases; junction bases outside the gene matches: 12. CDR3 protein: CSASEVPGQDPGNTIYF. DNA of the CDR3: TGCAGTGCTAGTGAAGTTCCGGGACAGGACCCTGGAAACACCATATATTTT.

The chain joins TRBV15 to TRBJ2-2, with 10 bases fitting TRBD1. From germline, CDR1 is LNHNV and CDR2 YYDKDF (reference sequence). V lost 3 bases to trimming and J lost 2 bases; unmatched junction nucleotides: 3. The CDR3 sequence is 16 residues long. The CDR3 nucleotides read TGTGCCACCAGCAGGGGGACAGGGGTTAACACCGGGGAGCTGTTTTTT. Its protein is CATSRGTGVNTGELFF.

This clonotype showed up many times. The V call is TRBV15, the J call TRBJ2-1; no firm D call. The length of the CDR3 is 13 residues. Germline CDR1 reads LNHNV; CDR2 reads YYDKDF (reference sequence). The V gene lost 0 bases and the J gene lost 4 bases, with 4 bases spanning the gap. Written as DNA, the CDR3 is TGTGCCACCAGCAGAGAGCGATACAATGAGCAGTTCTTC. Translation: CATSRERYNEQFF.

This clonotype occurred a few times. The rearrangement joins TRBV12-3 or TRBV12-4 to TRBJ1-1; no firm D call. Trimming shortened V by 1 base and J by 4 bases, and 16 bases separated the two germline ends. This CDR3 comprises 16 residues. In nucleotides, the CDR3 is TGTGCCAGCAGTTTAGTCGGGTCGGGTGGGTTCACTGAAGCTTTCTTT. Translation gives CASSLVGSGGFTEAFF.

The chain couples TRBV24-1 to TRBJ2-1; 7 nucleotides match TRBD2. The ends lost 2 bases at V and 7 bases at J; junction bases unmatched: 7. The CDR3 has 15 residues. Germline V gene data show CDR1 as KGHDR and CDR2 as SFDVKD. In nucleotides, the CDR3 is TGTGCCACCAGTGATTCTAGCGGTCCCCAAAATGAGCAGTTCTTC. Translation: CATSDSSGPQNEQFF.

This clonotype came up a few times. The V call is TRBV4-3, the J call TRBJ1-1; no clear D. Germline V gives CDR1 LGHNA, CDR2 YSLEER. Trimming removed 1 base from V and 0 bases from J, with 15 bases in between. The CDR3 contains 17 residues. CDR3 coding DNA: TGCGCCAGCAGCCAAGTGCTGTCAGATTATCTGAACACTGAAGCTTTCTTT. It encodes CASSQVLSDYLNTEAFF.

At least ten counts were recorded for this clonotype. This chain links TRBV29-1 with TRBJ1-1; the D gene is possibly TRBD1 (6 bases). The V gene lost 7 bases and the J gene lost 1 base, with 13 bases spanning the gap. CDR1 and CDR2 (germline): SQVTM, ANQGSEA. This CDR3 has 13 amino acids. The CDR3 DNA reads TGCAGCGCCCGGACAGCTAGGAACACTGAAGCTTTCTTT. This encodes CSARTARNTEAFF.

This clonotype was seen at least ten times. V usage is TRBV29-1 and J usage is TRBJ2-1; 8 nucleotides align to TRBD2. There are 16 residues in the CDR3. Trimming took 1 base from V and 6 from J; bases not matched to a gene: 11. CDR1 is SQVTM, CDR2 ANQGSEA, per germline. In nucleotides, the CDR3 is TGCAGCGTTGAAGTAACTAGCGGTATCCTACTCAATGAGCAGTTCTTC. It specifies CSVEVTSGILLNEQFF.

This clonotype was detected only a few times. The DNA for the CDR3 is TGTGCCAGCGGCGTCGGGCGATCGAACACCGGGGAGCTGTTTTTT. It is translated as CASGVGRSNTGELFF. This sequence joins TRBV6-2 or TRBV6-3 and TRBJ2-2; D is unclear. V lost 8 bases to trimming and J lost 0 bases, with 13 bases between them. The CDR3 loop spans 15 amino acids. The germline V gene encodes CDR1 MNHEY and CDR2 SVGEGT.

This clonotype was counted a few times. The rearrangement uses TRBV5-1 and TRBJ1-2, with TRBD1 matching 7 bases. Germline CDR1 reads SGHRS; CDR2 reads YFSETQ. J gave up 3 bases and V 2 bases, and 7 bases lay outside the gene matches. This CDR3 comprises 15 residues. This CDR3 reads CASSLEDREYYGYTF. CDR3 DNA: TGCGCCAGCAGCTTAGAAGACAGGGAGTACTATGGCTACACCTTC.

CDR3 amino acids: CASSLAGGNTQYF. In DNA, the CDR3 is TGTGCCAGCAGCCTCGCCGGGGGTAATACGCAGTATTTT. The chain has TRBV3-1 and TRBJ2-3; D possibly corresponds to TRBD2 (6 bases). The V and J ends lost 4 bases and 7 bases respectively, with 12 bases between them. Looked up from germline, CDR1 is LGHDT and CDR2 is YNNKEL (reference sequence). The CDR3 contains 13 residues.

The V and J genes are TRBV29-1 and TRBJ2-7, with 7 bases identical to TRBD1. The CDR3 contains 11 residues. J was trimmed by 6 bases and V by 6 bases; bases with no gene match: 5. Germline CDR1 is SQVTM and CDR2 is ANQGSEA. The CDR3 sequence: CSVAPGGEQYF. The CDR3 nucleotides are TGCAGCGTAGCCCCAGGGGGCGAGCAGTACTTC.

This clonotype was counted only a few times. V usage is TRBV7-6 and J usage is TRBJ1-6; a weak D match, TRBD1 (5 bases). The CDR3 length is 14 residues. CDR1 SGHVS and CDR2 FNYEAQ come from the germline V gene. Trimming took 1 base from V and 5 from J, leaving 6 bases between them. CDR3 sequence: CASSLGQHNSPLHF. CDR3 nucleotides: TGTGCCAGCAGCTTAGGACAGCATAATTCACCCCTCCACTTT.

J is TRBJ2-7 and V is TRBV3-1; 8 bases are shared with TRBD2. Looked up from germline, CDR1 is LGHDT and CDR2 is YNNKEL (reference sequence). The CDR3 consists of 15 residues. V gave up 4 bases and J gave up 5 bases; unmatched junction bases: 10. In DNA form, the CDR3 reads TGTGCCAGCAGCCCAAGACTAGCGTCACTCCACGAGCAGTACTTC. This translates into CASSPRLASLHEQYF.

This clonotype has at least ten counts. V is TRBV29-1 and J is TRBJ2-3; 7 nucleotides line up with TRBD2. Germline loops: CDR1 SQVTM, CDR2 ANQGSEA. The CDR3 is 17 residues long. V dropped 3 bases and J dropped 2; count of bases not matched to a gene: 14. The chain's CDR3 is CSVDAGRLAEFTDTQYF. CDR3 nucleotide sequence: TGCAGCGTTGATGCTGGTAGGCTAGCGGAATTCACAGATACGCAGTATTTT.

This clonotype showed up just a few times. The CDR3 nucleotides read TGCGCCAGCAGCTCGCCCTGGGGTTTAGCGGGACTGGGCACAGATACGCAGTATTTT. Residues: CASSSPWGLAGLGTDTQYF. V usage is TRBV5-1 and J usage is TRBJ2-3, with 8 bases aligning to TRBD2. Trimming took 3 bases from V and 1 from J; bases not matched to a gene: 16. The CDR3 is made up of 19 amino acids. The germline CDR1 and CDR2 sequences are SGHRS and YFSETQ.

The CDR3 spells CSASQQLEKLFF. DNA for the CDR3: TGCAGTGCTAGCCAGCAACTTGAAAAACTGTTTTTT. V is TRBV20-1 and J is TRBJ1-4; D not resolved. From germline, CDR1 is DFQATT and CDR2 SNEGSKA (reference sequence). V lost 3 bases, J lost 7 bases, and 9 bases lay in between. CDR3 length equals 12 residues.

This clonotype was recorded many times. The chain employs TRBV20-1 and TRBJ2-7, with 9 bases lining up with TRBD1. Per germline, CDR1 DFQATT and CDR2 SNEGSKA (reference sequence). The CDR3 runs to 15 residues. V shed 3 bases, J shed 3 bases, and the junction held 9 bases outside the gene matches. CDR3 sequence reads: CSAREAGTGNYEQYF. In DNA, the CDR3 is TGCAGTGCTAGGGAAGCCGGGACAGGGAACTACGAGCAGTACTTC.

This clonotype was counted a few times. The rearrangement joins TRBV29-1 to TRBJ2-5; a weak D match, TRBD2 (6 bases). The CDR3 spans 13 residues. CDR1 SQVTM and CDR2 ANQGSEA come from the germline V gene. Trimming removed 8 bases at V and 4 bases at J, with 17 bases between. CDR3 in amino acids: CSSEEGPGETQYF. CDR3 bases: TGCAGCTCCGAGGAGGGGCCGGGAGAGACCCAGTACTTC.

This rearrangement joins TRBV6-4 to TRBJ2-3, with 10 bases matching TRBD2. With 3 bases clipped from V and 2 bases from J, the junction kept 8 bases outside the gene matches. The CDR3 is 17 residues long. CDR1 is MRHNA, CDR2 SNTAGT, per germline. The CDR3 nucleotides are TGTGCCAGCAGTGAGCGCGGTCTAGCGGGGGCCACAGATACGCAGTATTTT. Protein: CASSERGLAGATDTQYF.

The sample holds many counts of this clonotype. The chain joins TRBV5-5 to TRBJ2-1; D not resolved. Germline CDR1 SGHKS, CDR2 YYEKEE (reference sequence). The length of the CDR3 is 14 residues. Between the trimmed V and J ends, which lost 3 bases and 7 bases, there was a span of 14 bases. CDR3 sequence reads: CASSSLHSRNEQFF. For the CDR3, the DNA is TGTGCCAGCAGCTCTCTGCACAGTAGGAATGAGCAGTTCTTC.

The chain recombines TRBV5-5 with TRBJ2-7; no definite D call. Per the germline V gene, CDR1 is SGHKS and CDR2 is YYEKEE (reference sequence). Trimming removed 1 base at V and 4 bases at J, with 12 bases between. The CDR3 has 14 amino acids. The CDR3 DNA reads as TGTGCCAGCAGCTTGCGGCACAGCGAATACGAGCAGTACTTC. Encoded protein: CASSLRHSEYEQYF.

The V and J genes are TRBV7-6 and TRBJ2-3, with D possibly TRBD2 on 6 matching bases. With 5 bases removed from V and 1 base from J, the gap between germline ends came to 16 bases. CDR1 SGHVS and CDR2 FNYEAQ come from the germline V gene. CDR3 length: 16 amino acids. The CDR3 DNA sequence: TGTGCCAGCAGCATGGTCCTGGGCGGGGGCACAGATACGCAGTATTTT. Translated, it gives CASSMVLGGGTDTQYF.

In its sample, this clonotype was seen many times. The CDR3 loop reads CASSLDLAGGSLKETQYF. The CDR3 nucleotides read TGTGCCAGCAGCTTAGATCTGGCGGGAGGGTCCCTGAAAGAGACCCAGTACTTC. The chain links TRBV11-2 to TRBJ2-5; 9 bases align to TRBD2. After removal of 0 bases from V and 3 bases from J, the junction contained 11 bases not matched to a gene. The V gene's germline CDR1 is SGHAT and CDR2 FQNNGV. This CDR3 is built from 18 residues.

This clonotype was observed a few times. V usage is TRBV6-5 and J usage is TRBJ2-6, with D hard to call. This CDR3 has 14 amino acids. V was clipped by 2 bases and J by 8 bases, with 10 bases between them. CDR1 is MNHEY and CDR2 is SVGAGI in the germline V gene. In nucleotides, the CDR3 is TGTGCCAGCAGTTACGGACCTCAGTCCAACGTCCTGACTTTC. Translation gives CASSYGPQSNVLTF.